This T cell receptor beta chain was profiled in a study of T cells in Graves' hyperthyroidism and ophthalmopathy. It was RNA transcripts that yielded the amplified TCR beta CDR3 regions. HTBI primers were the set used in a first-round RT-PCR of the TCR CDR3. TCRdb independently ran MiXCR on the multiplex PCR reads; one entry per CDR3 protein. The sample lists 280,000 or so distinct CDR3 sequences, approximately 16% occurring once. The sample holds many counts of this clonotype. The CDR3 extends over 15 amino acids. The junction had 4 bases not matched to a gene; V was cut back by 7 bases and J by 2 bases.

This sequence joins TRBV12-3 or TRBV12-4 and TRBJ2-1; 11 bases map to TRBD2. The specimen was blood. The clonotype was recovered from a woman in her forties or fifties with Graves' hyperthyroidism that later progressed to Graves' ophthalmopathy. CDR3 nucleotide sequence: TGTGCCAGCATCCCTAGCGGGAGGCCCTACAATGAGCAGTTCTTC. Translation gives CASIPSGRPYNEQFF.